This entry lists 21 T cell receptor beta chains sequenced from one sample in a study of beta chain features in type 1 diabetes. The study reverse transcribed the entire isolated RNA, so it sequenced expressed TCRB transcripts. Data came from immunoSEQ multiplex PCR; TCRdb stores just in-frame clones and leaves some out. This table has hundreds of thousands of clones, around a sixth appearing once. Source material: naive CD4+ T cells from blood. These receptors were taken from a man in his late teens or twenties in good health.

The CDR3 DNA reads TGTGCCAGCAGCTGGAACTCCTACAATGAGCAGTTCTTC. Translating gives CASSWNSYNEQFF. This chain connects TRBV7-3 to TRBJ2-1; D gene ambiguous. Deletions cut 4 bases from V and 0 bases from J, with 4 bases between. There are 13 residues in the CDR3. CDR1 is SGHTA, CDR2 FQGTGA, per germline.

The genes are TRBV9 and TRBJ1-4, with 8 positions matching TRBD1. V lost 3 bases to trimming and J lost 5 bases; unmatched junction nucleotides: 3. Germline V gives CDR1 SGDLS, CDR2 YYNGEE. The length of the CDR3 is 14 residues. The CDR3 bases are TGTGCCAGCAGCGCCCGACAGGGGAATGAAAAACTGTTTTTT. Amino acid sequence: CASSARQGNEKLFF.

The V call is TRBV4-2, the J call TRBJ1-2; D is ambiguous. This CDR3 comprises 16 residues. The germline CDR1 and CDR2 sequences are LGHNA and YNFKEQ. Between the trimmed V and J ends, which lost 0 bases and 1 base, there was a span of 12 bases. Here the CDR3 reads CASSQDPGRGNYGYTF. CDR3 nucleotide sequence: TGTGCCAGCAGCCAAGATCCCGGTCGGGGTAACTATGGCTACACCTTC.

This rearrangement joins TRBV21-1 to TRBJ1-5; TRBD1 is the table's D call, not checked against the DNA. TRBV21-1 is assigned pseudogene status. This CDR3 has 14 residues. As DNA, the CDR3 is TGTGCCAGCAGCACCAGACAGGGGAATCAGCCCCAGCATTTT. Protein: CASSTRQGNQPQHF.

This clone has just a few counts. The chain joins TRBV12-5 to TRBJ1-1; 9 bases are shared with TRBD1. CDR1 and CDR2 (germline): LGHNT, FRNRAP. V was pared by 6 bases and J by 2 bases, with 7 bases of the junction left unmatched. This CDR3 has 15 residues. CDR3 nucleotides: TGTGCTAGTGGCGGACAGGGGATAGGTAACACTGAAGCTTTCTTT. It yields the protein CASGGQGIGNTEAFF.

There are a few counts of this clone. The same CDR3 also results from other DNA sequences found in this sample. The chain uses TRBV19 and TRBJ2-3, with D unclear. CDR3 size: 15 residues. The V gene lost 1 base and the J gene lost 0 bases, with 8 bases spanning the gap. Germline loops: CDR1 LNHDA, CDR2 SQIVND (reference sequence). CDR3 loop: CASSIGPGSTDTQYF. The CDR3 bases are TGTGCCAGTAGTATAGGGCCAGGTAGCACAGATACGCAGTATTTT.

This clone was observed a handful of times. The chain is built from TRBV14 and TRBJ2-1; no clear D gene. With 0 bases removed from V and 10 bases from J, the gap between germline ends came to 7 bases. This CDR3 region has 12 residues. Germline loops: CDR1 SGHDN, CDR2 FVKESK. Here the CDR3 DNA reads TGTGCCAGCAGCCAAGAGATAACAGAGCAGTTCTTC. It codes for CASSQEITEQFF.

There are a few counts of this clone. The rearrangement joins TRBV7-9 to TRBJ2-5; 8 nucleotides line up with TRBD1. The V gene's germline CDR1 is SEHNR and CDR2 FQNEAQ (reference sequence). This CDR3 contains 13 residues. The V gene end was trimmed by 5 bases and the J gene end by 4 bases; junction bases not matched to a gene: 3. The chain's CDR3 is CASSAGGAETQYF. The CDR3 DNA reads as TGTGCCAGCAGCGCAGGGGGCGCAGAGACCCAGTACTTC.

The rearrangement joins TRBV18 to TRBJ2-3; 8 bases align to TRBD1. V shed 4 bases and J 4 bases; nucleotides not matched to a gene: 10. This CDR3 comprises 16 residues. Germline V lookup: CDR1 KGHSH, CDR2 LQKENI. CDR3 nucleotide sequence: TGTGCCAGCTCACGGACGACAGGGGCGCAAGCAGATACGCAGTATTTT. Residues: CASSRTTGAQADTQYF.

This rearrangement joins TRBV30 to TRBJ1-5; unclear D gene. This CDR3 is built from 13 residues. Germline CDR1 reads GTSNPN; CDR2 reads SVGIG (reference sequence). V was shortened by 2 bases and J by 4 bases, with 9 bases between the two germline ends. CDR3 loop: CAWSTTTNQPQHF. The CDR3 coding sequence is TGTGCCTGGAGTACCACAACGAATCAGCCCCAGCATTTT.

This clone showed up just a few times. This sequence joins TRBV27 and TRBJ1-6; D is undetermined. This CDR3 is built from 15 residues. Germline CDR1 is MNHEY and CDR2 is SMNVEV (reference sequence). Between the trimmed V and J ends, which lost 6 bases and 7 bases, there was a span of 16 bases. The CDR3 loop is CASSLISGRNSPLHF. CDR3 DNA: TGTGCCAGCAGCCTTATAAGCGGGCGGAATTCACCCCTCCACTTT.

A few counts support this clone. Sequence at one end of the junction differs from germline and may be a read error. CDR3 in amino acids: CAISESTRGQLDSF. CDR3 nucleotide sequence: TGTGCCATCAGTGAGTCGACTCGGGGTCAGCTAGATAGCTTC. V is TRBV10-3 and J is TRBJ1-2, with D unclear. Germline CDR1 is ENHRY and CDR2 is SYGVKD. The CDR3 has 14 residues.

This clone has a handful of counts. In DNA, the CDR3 is TGCGCCAGCAGCTCTATGGGGGCTAGCTCCTACGAGCAGTACTTC. Its protein is CASSSMGASSYEQYF. This sequence joins TRBV5-1 and TRBJ2-7; weak D call: TRBD1 (6 bases). CDR3 size: 15 residues. CDR1 is SGHRS, CDR2 YFSETQ, per germline. V was clipped by 3 bases and J by 0 bases, with 13 bases between them.

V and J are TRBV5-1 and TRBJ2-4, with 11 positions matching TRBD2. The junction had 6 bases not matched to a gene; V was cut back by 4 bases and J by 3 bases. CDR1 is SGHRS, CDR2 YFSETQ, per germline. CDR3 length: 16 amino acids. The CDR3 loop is CASSRTSGSGKNIQYF. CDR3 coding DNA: TGCGCCAGCAGCCGTACTAGCGGGAGTGGCAAAAACATTCAGTACTTC.

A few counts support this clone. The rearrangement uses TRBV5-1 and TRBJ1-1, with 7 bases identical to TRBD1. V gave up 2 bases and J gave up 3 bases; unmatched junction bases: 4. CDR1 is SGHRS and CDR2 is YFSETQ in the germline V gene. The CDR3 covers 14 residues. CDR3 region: CASSFDRAYTEAFF. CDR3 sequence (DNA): TGCGCCAGCAGCTTTGACAGGGCTTACACTGAAGCTTTCTTT. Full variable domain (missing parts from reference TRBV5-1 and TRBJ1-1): KAGVTQTPRYLIKTRGQQVTLSCSPISGHRSVSWYQQTPGQGLQFLFEYFSETQRNKGNFPGRFSGRQFSNSRSEMNVSTLELGDSALYLCASSFDRAYTEAFFGQGTRLTVV.

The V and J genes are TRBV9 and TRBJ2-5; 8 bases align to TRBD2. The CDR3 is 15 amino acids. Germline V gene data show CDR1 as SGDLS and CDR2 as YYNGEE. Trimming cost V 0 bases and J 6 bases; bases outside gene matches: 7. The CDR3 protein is CASSVGSGSPKTQYF. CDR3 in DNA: TGTGCCAGCAGCGTAGGCAGCGGGAGCCCCAAGACCCAGTACTTC. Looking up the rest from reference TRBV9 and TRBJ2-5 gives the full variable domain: DSGVTQTPKHLITATGQRVTLRCSPRSGDLSVYWYQQSLDQGLQFLIQYYNGEERAKGNILERFSAQQFPDLHSELNLSSLELGDSALYFCASSVGSGSPKTQYFGPGTRLLVL.

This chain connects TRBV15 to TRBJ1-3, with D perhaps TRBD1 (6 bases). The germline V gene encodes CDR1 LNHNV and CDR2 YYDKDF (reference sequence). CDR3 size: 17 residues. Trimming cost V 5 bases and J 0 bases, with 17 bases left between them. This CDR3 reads CATSRQSLDSSGNTIYF. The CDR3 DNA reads TGTGCCACCAGCCGCCAATCTTTGGACAGCTCTGGAAACACCATATATTTT. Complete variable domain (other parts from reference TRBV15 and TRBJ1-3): DAMVIQNPRYQVTQFGKPVTLSCSQTLNHNVMYWYQQKSSQAPKLLFHYYDKDFNNEADTPDNFQSRRPNTSFCFLDIRSPGLGDTAMYLCATSRQSLDSSGNTIYFGEGSWLTVV.

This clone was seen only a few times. This CDR3 is CASSRPYNEQFF. The CDR3, as DNA: TGTGCCAGCAGCCGGCCCTACAATGAGCAGTTCTTC. The chain combines TRBV7-2 with TRBJ2-1; unclear D gene. The germline gives CDR1 SGHTA, CDR2 FQGNSA. Between the trimmed V and J ends, which lost 5 bases and 2 bases, there was a span of 4 bases. The CDR3 sequence is 12 residues long.

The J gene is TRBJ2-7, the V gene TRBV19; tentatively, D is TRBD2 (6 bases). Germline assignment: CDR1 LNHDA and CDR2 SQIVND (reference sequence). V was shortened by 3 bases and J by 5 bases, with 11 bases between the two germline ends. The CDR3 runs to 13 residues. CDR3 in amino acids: CASSIPRGNEQYF. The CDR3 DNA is TGTGCCAGTAGTATCCCCCGGGGGAACGAGCAGTACTTC.

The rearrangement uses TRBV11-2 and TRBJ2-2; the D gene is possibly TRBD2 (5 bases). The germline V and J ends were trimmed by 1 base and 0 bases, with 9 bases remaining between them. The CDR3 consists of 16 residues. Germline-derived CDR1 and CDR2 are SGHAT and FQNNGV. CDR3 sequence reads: CASSLGRITNTGELFF. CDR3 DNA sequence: TGTGCCAGCAGCTTAGGGAGGATTACGAACACCGGGGAGCTGTTTTTT.

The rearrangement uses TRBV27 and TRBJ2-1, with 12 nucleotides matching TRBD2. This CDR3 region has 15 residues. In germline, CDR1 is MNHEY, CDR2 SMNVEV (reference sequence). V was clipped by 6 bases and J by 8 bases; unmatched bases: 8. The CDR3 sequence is CASSFPTSGSDEQFF. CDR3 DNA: TGTGCCAGCAGCTTTCCGACTAGCGGGAGTGATGAGCAGTTCTTC.